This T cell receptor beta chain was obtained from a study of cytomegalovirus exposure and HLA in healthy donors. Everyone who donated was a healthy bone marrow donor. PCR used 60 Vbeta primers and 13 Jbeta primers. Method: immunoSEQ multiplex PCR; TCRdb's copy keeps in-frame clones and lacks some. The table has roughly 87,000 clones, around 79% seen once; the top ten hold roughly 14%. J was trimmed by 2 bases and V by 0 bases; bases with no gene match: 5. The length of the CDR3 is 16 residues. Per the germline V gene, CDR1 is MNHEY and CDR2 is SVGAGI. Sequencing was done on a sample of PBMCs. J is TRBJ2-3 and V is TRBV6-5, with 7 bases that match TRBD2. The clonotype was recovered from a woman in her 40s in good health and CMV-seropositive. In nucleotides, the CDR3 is TGTGCCAGCAGTTACTCGACGGGGGGTACCACAGATACGCAGTATTTT. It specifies CASSYSTGGTTDTQYF.